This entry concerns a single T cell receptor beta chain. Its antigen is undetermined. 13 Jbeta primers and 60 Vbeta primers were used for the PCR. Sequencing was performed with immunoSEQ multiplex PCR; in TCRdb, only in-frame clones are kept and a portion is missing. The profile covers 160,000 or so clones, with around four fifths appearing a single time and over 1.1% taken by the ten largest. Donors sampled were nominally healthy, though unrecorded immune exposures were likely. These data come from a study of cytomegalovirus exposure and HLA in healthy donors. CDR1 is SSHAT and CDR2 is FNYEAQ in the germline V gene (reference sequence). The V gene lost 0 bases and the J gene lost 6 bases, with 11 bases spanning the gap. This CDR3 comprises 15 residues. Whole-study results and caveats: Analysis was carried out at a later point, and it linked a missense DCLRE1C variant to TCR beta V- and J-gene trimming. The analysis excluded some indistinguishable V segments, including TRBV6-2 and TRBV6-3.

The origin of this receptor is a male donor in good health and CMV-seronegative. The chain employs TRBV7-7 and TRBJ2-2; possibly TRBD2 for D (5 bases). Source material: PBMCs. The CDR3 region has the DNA TGTGCCAGCAGCTTAGCGTTCGGGAATGCCGGGGAGCTGTTTTTT. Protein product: CASSLAFGNAGELFF. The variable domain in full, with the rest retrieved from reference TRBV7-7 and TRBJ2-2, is GAGVSQSPRYKVTKRGQDVTLRCDPISSHATLYWYQQALGQGPEFLTYFNYEAQPDKSGLPSDRFSAERPEGSISTLTIQRTEQRDSAMYRCASSLAFGNAGELFFGEGSRLTVL.